This TCR beta chain was recorded in a study of T cell responses to AZD1222 COVID-19 vaccine. Overall study results and limits: Only 5 or 6 individuals given AZD1222 were seropositive at baseline. Most donors were white British, females outnumbered males, and clonal diversity was possibly underestimated. Rises in breadth and depth of Spike-specific TCRs came after two AZD1222 doses. All repertoire sampling was performed exclusively after the peak T cell response.

The V gene end was trimmed by 4 bases and the J gene end by 2 bases; junction bases not matched to a gene: 6. The CDR3 consists of 15 residues. Germline V lookup: CDR1 SGHDN, CDR2 FVKESK. TCRdb's copy holds only in-frame clones and misses some; the assay was immunoSEQ multiplex PCR. In the table there are about 150,000 clones, approximately 90% of which are singletons. Notes on this clone: Its antigen is still unknown.

This clonotype was obtained from an adult in good health. This specimen was peripheral blood, taken on day 0 of AZD1222 vaccination. This sequence joins TRBV14 and TRBJ1-2, with 8 bases fitting TRBD1. The CDR3 sequence is CASSPKGQGNYGYTF. CDR3 nucleotide sequence: TGTGCCAGCAGCCCTAAAGGACAGGGCAACTATGGCTACACCTTC.